What follows describes a single TCR beta chain. An end of the junction does not agree with germline; a read error may underlie this. The sample originates from a study of tumor and adjacent non-tumor tissue in lung cancer. TCRbeta libraries were built with three rounds of nested PCR, modified from ARM-PCR. TCRdb re-derived calls from the multiplex PCR reads in MiXCR, one entry per CDR3 protein. Of fewer than 100,000 distinct CDR3 sequences in the sample, roughly 80% were seen once. RNA was extracted from bulk tissue without any cell sorting. More than 3 cm separated this lung sample from the edge of the tumor. The sequence was obtained from a man in his sixties with non-small cell lung cancer. Sequenced sample: distant non-tumor lung tissue.

CDR3 protein: CSAISSGQLYSPFHF. CDR3 DNA sequence: TGCAGTGCCATAAGCTCGGGACAGCTTTATTCACCCTTCCACTTT. This chain connects TRBV20-1 to TRBJ1-6; 7 bases line up with TRBD1. CDR1 is DFQATT and CDR2 is SNEGSKA in the germline V gene (reference sequence). CDR3 length: 15 amino acids.